The 2 T cell receptor beta chains given below trace back to one sample, sequenced in a study of T cells expressing NK-cell markers. TCRdb reanalyzed the 5' RACE reads and collapses them to one entry per CDR3 protein, without DNA. With roughly 280,000 distinct CDR3 sequences in the sample, the ten largest clones hold 0.39%. Sequencing used blood T cells: a sorted CD56 or NKG2C T cell subset, CD4+ or CD8+ T cells, or bulk PBMC T cells (not recorded which). The receptors were sampled from a man aged 18 to 30 in good health.

The chain is built from TRBV6-5 and TRBJ2-4; the TCRdb D gene call, TRBD1, has no DNA to confirm it. The germline CDR1 and CDR2 sequences are MNHEY and SVGAGI. The CDR3 runs to 14 residues. CDR3 protein: CASSYRHQGDIQYF.

The chain links TRBV5-1 to TRBJ2-5; the D call from TCRdb, TRBD2, cannot be confirmed without DNA. The CDR3 covers 15 residues. Germline-derived CDR1 and CDR2 are SGHRS and YFSETQ. CDR3 in amino acids: CASSLGLAGIETQYF.